Below, one TCR beta chain is given with its context. It has no known antigen specificity. No base-level quality is on record; no much larger clone is a single base apart. The data are from a study of OX40 agonist ivuxolimab in advanced cancers. Regarding the study in general: Ivuxolimab was an agonistic, fully human IgG2 monoclonal antibody directed against OX40 (CD134), a costimulatory receptor. Prior anti-PD-1, anti-PD-L1 or anti-CTLA-4 therapy was permitted, and 40% of dose-escalation patients had received checkpoint inhibitors. The paper covers the monotherapy dose-escalation part of the phase I ivuxolimab trial, which included N ≈ 52 patients. Three dose-escalation patients achieved partial responses, one with hepatocellular carcinoma and two with cutaneous melanoma. The purpose of peripheral TCRbeta sequencing was to test whether ivuxolimab changed TCR sequence diversity and led to clonal T-cell expansion. Intravenous ivuxolimab was administered to patients every 2 weeks at six dose levels: 0.01, 0.1, 0.3, 1.5, 3 and 10 mg/kg. Of the roughly 52 dose-escalation patients, hepatocellular carcinoma was present in around 19, melanoma in roughly 15, renal cell carcinoma in 9 and head and neck cancer in 9. The dose-escalation cohort was approximately 83% male with a mean age of about 58 years, ranging from roughly 23 to 85. Overall results and qualifications from the work: Low levels of normalized T-cell clonal expansion were also seen in some patients who did not respond. In the 0.1-3.0 mg/kg groups, partial responders had among the lowest normalized peripheral clonal expansion, particularly in CD8+ T cells. On average, CD8+ T cells showed more expanded clones than CD4+ T cells after ivuxolimab. At doses of 0.1 to 3.0 mg/kg, clonal expansion of both CD4+ and CD8+ T cells in blood was seen between baseline and week 6. The antigen specificity of the clonally expanded peripheral T cells was not determined.

According to the germline V gene, CDR1 reads SGDLS and CDR2 reads YYNGEE. Counted from cysteine to phenylalanine, this CDR3 has 15 amino acids. This entry keeps only the CDR3 DNA: 45 bases, framed from base 1. A distance of 12 bases separates the germline ends of V and J, which lose 5 bases and 0 bases respectively. Patients with a history of autoimmune disease or receiving systemic immunosuppression were excluded from the trial. Peripheral blood for TCR sequencing was collected from all dose cohorts at baseline, on cycle 4 day 1, and on cycle 7 day 1. The samples were drawn from a first-in-human, open-label, multicenter phase I dose-escalation trial of ivuxolimab. Adults with locally advanced or metastatic melanoma, renal cell, hepatocellular, or head and neck squamous cell carcinoma were enrolled in the trial. Before TCR sequencing, CD4+ and CD8+ T cells were separately sorted from peripheral blood.

Genomic DNA was isolated from the sorted cells so that the TCRbeta CDR3 region could be sequenced. The immunoSEQ Assay was used for sequencing of TCRbeta CDR3 regions. TCRdb's version of the immuneACCESS table is confined to in-frame rearrangements and falls short of the full clone set. An unresolved V gene accounts for under half of the shortfall where checked; the remainder is of unknown origin. Here the sample has almost 85,000 clones; around 94% occur a single time. The ten largest clones represent 8% to 13% of the sample. The V and J segments used are TRBV9 and TRBJ1-5, and the D gene may be TRBD1, 6 bases matching. The sequencing used CD4+ or CD8+ T cells sorted from blood, collected in a trial of the OX40 agonist ivuxolimab. The TCR comes from an adult with an advanced solid tumor such as melanoma, head and neck, liver or kidney cancer. At the DNA level, the sequence is TGTGCCAGCAGTATAGGGGGGGATAGCAATCAGCCCCAGCATTTT. The translation is CASSIGGDSNQPQHF. When the CDR3 is completed using the reference TRBV9 and TRBJ1-5 genes on either side, the full variable domain is DSGVTQTPKHLITATGQRVTLRCSPRSGDLSVYWYQQSLDQGLQFLIQYYNGEERAKGNILERFSAQQFPDLHSELNLSSLELGDSALYFCASSIGGDSNQPQHFGDGTRLSIL.